This TCR beta chain was found in a study of cytomegalovirus exposure and HLA in healthy donors. V gave up 11 bases and J gave up 4 bases; unmatched junction bases: 13. The CDR3 covers 15 residues. CDR1 and CDR2 (germline): SNHLY, FYNNEI. Study-level points and caveats: Overall, about 160 TCR beta chains were annotated as cytomegalovirus-associated.

Comment on this clone: Its antigen remains unknown.

The PCR used 60 Vbeta and 13 Jbeta primers. TCRdb keeps only in-frame clones here, not all; method: immunoSEQ multiplex PCR. The sample lists over 100,000 clones, roughly three quarters seen once, with roughly 9.1% in the top ten. V gene TRBV2 combines with J gene TRBJ1-2; TRBD1 matches 10 bases. The receptor was isolated from a male donor in good health and CMV-seropositive. Sequenced material: PBMCs. The CDR3 region is CAGSSWGQGTYGYTF. The CDR3 DNA reads as TGTGCCGGGTCGTCTTGGGGACAGGGGACCTATGGCTACACCTTC. The full variable domain, with the rest looked up from reference TRBV2 and TRBJ1-2, is EPEVTQTPSHQVTQMGQEVILRCVPISNHLYFYWYRQILGQKVEFLVSFYNNEISEKSEIFDDQFSVERPDGSNFTLKIRSTKLEDSAMYFCAGSSWGQGTYGYTFGSGTRLTVV.